Listed below are T cell receptor beta chains from one sample, sequenced in a study of T cells in Graves' hyperthyroidism and ophthalmopathy. TCRdb redid the calling of the multiplex PCR reads with MiXCR, one entry per CDR3 protein. The data contain roughly 700,000 distinct CDR3 sequences, 35% of them seen just once; the ten biggest clones take up around 30%. The sample comprised blood. The origin of the receptors is a woman between 40 and 55 years old with Graves' hyperthyroidism. Both conserved end residues are part of each CDR3. The order of the fields is V gene, J gene, CDR3 length, CDR3 protein.

TRBV5-1	TRBJ1-1	14	CASSISGNFAEAFF
TRBV6-5	TRBJ1-5	15	CASSSRQQVNQPQHF
TRBV2	TRBJ1-1	16	CASTIAGGRVSTEAFF
TRBV19	TRBJ2-7	16	CASRQRTGTGVREQYF
TRBV7-9	TRBJ1-1	16	CASSYGTGGLNTEAFF
TRBV2	TRBJ1-3	15	CASSGRGSTGNTIYF
TRBV10-3	NA	15	CAISPGTSGSGEQFF
TRBV27	TRBJ2-2	15	CASSSYDSYTGELFF
TRBV10-3	TRBJ1-6	14	CASTPATGNSPLHF
TRBV24-1	TRBJ1-2	16	CATSDTFAEGHYGYTF
TRBV9	TRBJ2-2	16	CASSVDWSSHTGELFF
TRBV7-9	TRBJ1-1	15	CASSRTGLLNTEAFF
TRBV7-9	TRBJ2-5	15	CASSSTGGLWETQYF
TRBV6-2/TRBV6-3	TRBJ1-5	13	CASTDRIEQPQHF
TRBV10-3	TRBJ2-7	14	CASSRTGVTYEQYF
TRBV10-3	TRBJ1-5	14	CAIRMTGKHQPQHF
TRBV7-8	TRBJ1-1	15	CASSQHTGVRTEAFF
TRBV10-1	TRBJ1-5	15	CASSESTGPKQPQHF
TRBV4-3	TRBJ1-1	17	CASSQGQGHFRNTEAFF
TRBV2	TRBJ2-3	14	CASTLSASTDTQYF
TRBV7-3	TRBJ2-5	17	CASTQGTSGGAWETQYF
TRBV6-5	TRBJ2-7	16	CASSFTDREPSYEQYF
TRBV4-3	TRBJ1-1	15	CASSEDVGDYTEAFF
TRBV11-3	TRBJ1-2	13	CASSLPWGRGYTF
TRBV6-4	TRBJ1-5	17	CASSAPQGGRSNQPQHF
TRBV29-1	TRBJ1-2	11	CSVGSGSGYTF
TRBV2	TRBJ2-7	15	CASSSTGKSSYEQYF
TRBV5-6	TRBJ1-5	12	CASTVMGQPQHF